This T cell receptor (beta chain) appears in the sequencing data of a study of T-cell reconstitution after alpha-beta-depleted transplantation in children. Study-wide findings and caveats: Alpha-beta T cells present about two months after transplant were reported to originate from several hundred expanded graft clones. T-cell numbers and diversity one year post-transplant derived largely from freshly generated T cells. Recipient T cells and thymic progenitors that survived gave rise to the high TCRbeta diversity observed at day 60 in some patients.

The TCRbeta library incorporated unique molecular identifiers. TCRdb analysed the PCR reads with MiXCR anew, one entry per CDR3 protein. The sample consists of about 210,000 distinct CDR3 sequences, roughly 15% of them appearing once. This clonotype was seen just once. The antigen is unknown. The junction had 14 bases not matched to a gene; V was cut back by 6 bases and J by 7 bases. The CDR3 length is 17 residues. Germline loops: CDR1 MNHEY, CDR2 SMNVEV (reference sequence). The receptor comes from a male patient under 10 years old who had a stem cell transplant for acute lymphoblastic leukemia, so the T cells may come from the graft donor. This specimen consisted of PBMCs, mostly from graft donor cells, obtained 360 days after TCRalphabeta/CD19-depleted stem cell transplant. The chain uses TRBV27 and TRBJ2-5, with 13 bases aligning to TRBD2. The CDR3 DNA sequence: TGTGCCAGCAGGGCAAGGGGGACTAGCGGGGACATGGGGACCCAGTACTTC. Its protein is CASRARGTSGDMGTQYF.